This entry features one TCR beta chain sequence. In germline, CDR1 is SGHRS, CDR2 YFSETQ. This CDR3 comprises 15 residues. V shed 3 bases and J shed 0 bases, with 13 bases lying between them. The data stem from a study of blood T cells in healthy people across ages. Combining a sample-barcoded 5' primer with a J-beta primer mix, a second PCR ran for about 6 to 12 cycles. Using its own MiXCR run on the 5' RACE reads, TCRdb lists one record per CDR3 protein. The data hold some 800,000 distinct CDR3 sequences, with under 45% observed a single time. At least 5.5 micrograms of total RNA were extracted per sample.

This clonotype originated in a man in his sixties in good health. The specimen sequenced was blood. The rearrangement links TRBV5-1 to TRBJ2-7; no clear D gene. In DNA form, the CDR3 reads TGCGCCAGCAGCTGGACCCCAGAATACTCCTACGAGCAGTACTTC. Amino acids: CASSWTPEYSYEQYF.